Shown below are 22 T cell receptor beta chains from a single sample sequenced in a study of response to subunit inactivated influenza vaccine. MiXCR was run by TCRdb on the RT-PCR reads, yielding one entry per CDR3 protein. Of a few hundred thousand distinct CDR3 sequences in the sample, 12% to 15% were seen once. The sample here was PBMCs from blood, taken 12 days after vaccination. These receptors were collected from a man over 45 who received an inactivated influenza vaccine.

This clonotype was observed a handful of times. This chain joins TRBV6-2 or TRBV6-3 and TRBJ2-2, with a tentative D call TRBD1 (6 bases). This CDR3 is 16 amino acids long. The germline V and J ends were trimmed by 4 bases and 2 bases, with 14 bases remaining between them. Per the germline V gene, CDR1 is MNHEY and CDR2 is SVGEGT. The DNA of the CDR3 is TGTGCCAGCAGTTCACCCCGGACAGCAAACACCGGGGAGCTGTTTTTT. Its protein product is CASSSPRTANTGELFF.

This clonotype was found a few times. The junction departs from the called germline gene at one end, perhaps through a read error. The rearrangement uses TRBV20-1 and TRBJ1-1, with 7 nucleotides matching TRBD1. Germline CDR1 and CDR2: DFQATT and SNEGSKA (reference sequence). This CDR3 contains 13 residues. CDR3 amino acids: CSAPGQQRSEVFF. The DNA of the CDR3 is TGCAGTGCCCCGGGACAGCAACGAAGTGAAGTTTTCTTT.

This clonotype has a handful of counts. The gene calls are TRBV10-3 and TRBJ2-2; no clear D gene. V lost 2 bases and J 2 bases, leaving 12 bases between the germline ends. Germline CDR1 reads ENHRY; CDR2 reads SYGVKD. The CDR3 runs to 16 residues. The CDR3 coding sequence is TGTGCCATCAGTGAGAACCCGGCAGGAAACACCGGGGAGCTGTTTTTT. Protein: CAISENPAGNTGELFF.

This chain joins TRBV11-2 and TRBJ1-1; D unresolved. Trimming cost V 1 base and J 1 base, with 10 bases left between them. There are 15 residues in the CDR3. Germline V CDR1 and CDR2: SGHAT, FQNNGV. The CDR3 loop is CASSLALVQNTEAFF. CDR3 nucleotide sequence: TGTGCCAGCAGCTTAGCGTTGGTACAGAACACTGAAGCTTTCTTT.

There are a few counts of this clonotype. The chain carries TRBV10-3 and TRBJ2-3; D is unresolved. Per the germline V gene, CDR1 is ENHRY and CDR2 is SYGVKD. V gave up 3 bases and J gave up 0 bases, with 7 bases separating them. The CDR3 loop spans 14 amino acids. The CDR3 region is CAISERHSTDTQYF. The CDR3 nucleotides are TGTGCCATCAGTGAACGACACAGCACAGATACGCAGTATTTT.

This rearrangement joins TRBV4-1 to TRBJ2-1, with 11 bases fitting TRBD1. Trimming took 4 bases from V and 7 from J; bases not matched to a gene: 12. CDR3 length equals 17 residues. Germline-derived CDR1 and CDR2 are MGHRA and YSYEKL. In DNA form, the CDR3 reads TGCGCCAGCAGCCGAACTTGGACAGGGGGCGCGGTAAATGAGCAGTTCTTC. This encodes CASSRTWTGGAVNEQFF.

This clonotype was seen repeatedly, ten times or more. V gene TRBV9 combines with J gene TRBJ1-2; TRBD1 matches 9 bases. This CDR3 contains 14 residues. The germline gives CDR1 SGDLS, CDR2 YYNGEE. The junction had 5 bases not matched to a gene; V was cut back by 5 bases and J by 3 bases. The CDR3 bases are TGTGCCAGCAGAAAGGACAGGGGAGACTATGGCTACACCTTC. It specifies CASRKDRGDYGYTF.

The chain joins TRBV20-1 to TRBJ2-3, with D possibly matching TRBD2 (6 bases). There are 14 residues in the CDR3. The germline V and J ends were trimmed by 3 bases and 1 base, with 11 bases remaining between them. CDR1 DFQATT and CDR2 SNEGSKA come from the germline V gene (reference sequence). The CDR3 is CSARGGTRTDTQYF. CDR3 sequence (DNA): TGCAGTGCTAGGGGCGGGACCCGCACAGATACGCAGTATTTT.

With respect to this clonotype: This CDR3 is missing its conserved last phenylalanine or tryptophan, likely due to a read error. The rearrangement uses TRBV6-6 and TRBJ2-2, with 7 nucleotides matching TRBD1. CDR1 is MNHNY and CDR2 is SVGAGI in the germline V gene (reference sequence). The CDR3 sequence is 13 residues long. The J segment lost 2 bases and the V segment lost 11 bases, leaving 5 bases of the junction unmatched. This chain's CDR3 is CAVQGSNTGELFS. CDR3 DNA: TGTGCCGTACAGGGGTCAAACACCGGGGAGCTGTTTTCT.

This clonotype was counted at least ten times. This chain uses TRBV5-5 with TRBJ2-5; D not resolved. The germline V and J ends were trimmed by 0 bases and 7 bases, with 10 bases remaining between them. The CDR3 sequence is 13 residues long. Germline assignment: CDR1 SGHKS and CDR2 YYEKEE (reference sequence). The CDR3 region is CASSLDSTWTQYF. The DNA of the CDR3 is TGTGCCAGCAGCTTGGACAGTACTTGGACCCAGTACTTC. The full variable domain, its missing parts supplied by reference TRBV5-5 and TRBJ2-5, is DAGVTQSPTHLIKTRGQQVTLRCSPISGHKSVSWYQQVLGQGPQFIFQYYEKEERGRGNFPDRFSARQFPNYSSELNVNALLLGDSALYLCASSLDSTWTQYFGPGTRLLVL.

This clonotype has a handful of counts. The chain employs TRBV27 and TRBJ2-2; D gene unclear. The germline V and J ends were trimmed by 3 bases and 6 bases, with 8 bases remaining between them. Germline assignment: CDR1 MNHEY and CDR2 SMNVEV (reference sequence). The CDR3 covers 13 residues. The CDR3 is CASSFLRPGELFF. The CDR3 bases are TGTGCCAGCAGTTTTTTACGTCCCGGGGAGCTGTTTTTT.

The chain has TRBV19 and TRBJ1-2; D perhaps matches TRBD1 (5 bases). The germline V gene has CDR1 LNHDA and CDR2 SQIVND (reference sequence). V was clipped by 0 bases and J by 3 bases, with 11 bases between them. The CDR3 runs to 15 residues. The CDR3 spells CASSIDQQGDYGYTF. As DNA, the CDR3 is TGTGCCAGTAGTATAGACCAACAAGGGGACTATGGCTACACCTTC.

This chain uses TRBV7-6 with TRBJ1-1; D is perhaps TRBD1 (5 bases). This CDR3 region has 17 residues. Trimming took 2 bases from V and 5 from J, leaving 21 bases between them. Germline V lookup: CDR1 SGHVS, CDR2 FNYEAQ. CDR3 DNA: TGTGCCAGCAGCTTACAACCCCAGACAGTTTTGGGGACTGAAGCTTTCTTT. This gives the protein CASSLQPQTVLGTEAFF.

J is TRBJ2-7 and V is TRBV15, with 7 bases that match TRBD2. CDR1 and CDR2 (germline): LNHNV, YYDKDF (reference sequence). The CDR3 is 17 amino acids. The ends lost 0 bases at V and 1 base at J; junction bases unmatched: 9. Written as DNA, the CDR3 is TGTGCCACCAGCAGAGATCGTGGGCGGGAGTGGTCCTACGAGCAGTACTTC. It codes for CATSRDRGREWSYEQYF.

The chain combines TRBV20-1 with TRBJ2-4; D gene uncertain. The V and J ends lost 6 bases and 0 bases respectively, with 9 bases between them. The CDR3 runs to 13 residues. The V gene's germline CDR1 is DFQATT and CDR2 SNEGSKA (reference sequence). The chain's CDR3 is CSATSLAKNIQYF. Written as DNA, the CDR3 is TGCAGTGCAACCTCCTTAGCCAAAAACATTCAGTACTTC.

The chain links TRBV30 to TRBJ1-5; TRBD1 matches 7 bases. This CDR3 is built from 13 residues. Germline V lookup: CDR1 GTSNPN, CDR2 SVGIG (reference sequence). V was pared by 4 bases and J by 4 bases, with 4 bases of the junction left unmatched. In DNA, the CDR3 is TGTGCCTGGAACAGGGGAAATAATCAGCCCCAGCATTTT. Protein sequence: CAWNRGNNQPQHF. The whole variable domain, filled in from reference TRBV30 and TRBJ1-5, reads SQTIHQWPATLVQPVGSPLSLECTVEGTSNPNLYWYRQAAGRGLQLLFYSVGIGQISSEVPQNLSASRPQDRQFILSSKKLLLSDSGFYLCAWNRGNNQPQHFGDGTRLSIL.

The CDR3 protein is CASSLYRLWGTGELFF. CDR3 nucleotides: TGTGCCAGCAGCTTATACCGCCTTTGGGGCACCGGGGAGCTGTTTTTT. The chain recombines TRBV7-8 with TRBJ2-2; D gene unclear. V was pared by 2 bases and J by 4 bases, with 14 bases between. This CDR3 has 16 residues. Germline V CDR1 and CDR2: SGHVS, FQNEAQ.

The V gene is TRBV27, the J gene TRBJ1-4; 9 bases are shared with TRBD1. Losses at the gene ends were 3 bases for V and 8 bases for J; bases not matched to a gene: 7. Germline V CDR1 and CDR2: MNHEY, SMNVEV (reference sequence). This CDR3 is 15 amino acids long. CDR3 sequence reads: CASSFAGTGQEKLFF. The CDR3 DNA follows: TGTGCCAGCAGTTTTGCCGGGACAGGGCAAGAAAAACTGTTTTTT.

The chain links TRBV18 to TRBJ2-1, with 7 bases fitting TRBD2. CDR1 and CDR2 (germline): KGHSH, LQKENI. J gave up 5 bases and V 6 bases, and 19 bases lay outside the gene matches. The CDR3 runs 18 residues. DNA of the CDR3: TGTGCCAGCTCGCCAAGGCAGCGGGGAAGTTATACAAACAATGAGCAGTTCTTC. Translated: CASSPRQRGSYTNNEQFF.

This clonotype was seen a few times. The gene calls are TRBV5-1 and TRBJ1-1; D unresolved. The germline V gene has CDR1 SGHRS and CDR2 YFSETQ. The CDR3 has 15 residues. The V end was cut by 2 bases, the J end by 0 bases, with 11 bases between. CDR3 nucleotide sequence: TGCGCCAGCAGCTTAGGAACAGCAATGAACACTGAAGCTTTCTTT. Translating gives CASSLGTAMNTEAFF.

This chain connects TRBV5-6 to TRBJ2-7; D is uncertain. The length of the CDR3 is 14 residues. The V and J ends lost 0 bases and 3 bases respectively, with 10 bases between them. Germline values: CDR1 SGHDT, CDR2 YYEEEE. Here the CDR3 reads CASSLGQEHYEQYF. Here the CDR3 DNA reads TGTGCCAGCAGCTTGGGGCAGGAACACTACGAGCAGTACTTC. Using reference TRBV5-6 and TRBJ2-7 for the parts outside the CDR3, the full variable domain is DAGVTQSPTHLIKTRGQQVTLRCSPKSGHDTVSWYQQALGQGPQFIFQYYEEEERQRGNFPDRFSGHQFPNYSSELNVNALLLGDSALYLCASSLGQEHYEQYFGPGTRLTVT.

J is TRBJ2-7 and V is TRBV11-2; weak D call: TRBD1 (5 bases). From germline, CDR1 is SGHAT and CDR2 FQNNGV. The germline V and J ends were trimmed by 4 bases and 3 bases, with 16 bases remaining between them. The CDR3 consists of 15 residues. The CDR3, as DNA: TGTGCCAGCAGCTCGAGGACACTCAACAACTACGAGCAGTACTTC. It codes for CASSSRTLNNYEQYF.